What follows describes a single T cell receptor beta chain. The antigen is unknown. CDR3 and TCR beta VDJ profiling relied on a genomic DNA template. TCRdb called the reads again in MiXCR, with one record for every CDR3 protein. The profile shows more than 250,000 distinct CDR3 sequences, 45% to 65% of them singletons. The record originates from a study of CD8+CD57+ T cells in acquired aplastic anemia. Study context: The mean DNA yield obtained from sorted CD4+ and CD8+ cells came to around 3 ug.

This CDR3 region has 14 residues. Germline CDR1 DFQATT, CDR2 SNEGSKA (reference sequence). Trimming shortened V by 0 bases and J by 0 bases, and 9 bases separated the two germline ends. Study-wide findings and caveats: Between patients and controls, over 25 CD8+ CDR3 sequences were found in common. No significant patient-versus-control difference appeared in CD8+ Simpson's diversity.

The V gene is TRBV20-1, the J gene TRBJ2-7; tentatively, D is TRBD2 (6 bases). The sequencing sample was made of sorted CD4+, CD8+, or CD8+CD57+ T cells (not recorded which) from PBMCs. This receptor was obtained from a human donor with severe aplastic anemia or a healthy control (not recorded which). CDR3 protein: CSARELAPSYEQYF. The CDR3, as DNA: TGCAGTGCTAGAGAACTAGCCCCCTCCTACGAGCAGTACTTC.